This T cell receptor (beta chain) was identified in a study of identical twins. This clonotype has a handful of counts. Its antigen is as yet unknown. Germline values: CDR1 SGHRS, CDR2 YFSETQ. J gave up 3 bases and V 4 bases, and 4 bases lay outside the gene matches. The CDR3 is made up of 16 amino acids. Overall study results and limits: In drawing conclusions, the study used cross-sectional statistical analysis and did not follow the same donors.

Using its own MiXCR run on the 5' RACE reads, TCRdb lists one record per CDR3 protein. The sample includes about 340,000 distinct CDR3 sequences, roughly 9% of them seen just once. The rearrangement links TRBV5-1 to TRBJ2-2, with 12 bases aligning to TRBD2. The source material was naive T cells sorted from blood. This clonotype was obtained from a woman in her forties or fifties in good health. CDR3 protein: CASSVRTSGDTGELFF. The CDR3 DNA reads TGCGCCAGCAGCGTCCGGACTAGCGGGGACACCGGGGAGCTGTTTTTT. Combining the CDR3 with reference TRBV5-1 and TRBJ2-2 gives the whole variable domain KAGVTQTPRYLIKTRGQQVTLSCSPISGHRSVSWYQQTPGQGLQFLFEYFSETQRNKGNFPGRFSGRQFSNSRSEMNVSTLELGDSALYLCASSVRTSGDTGELFFGEGSRLTVL.